The clone carrying this T cell receptor beta chain turned up a few times. V lost 2 bases, J lost 4 bases, and 10 bases lay in between. Germline V CDR1 and CDR2: SGHDT, YYEEEE. The CDR3 runs 14 residues. The data were taken from a study of patients and donors after allogeneic stem cell transplantation. TCRdb reprocessed the RT-PCR reads via MiXCR and lists one record per CDR3 protein. There are 1,500 to 2,000 distinct CDR3 sequences in the sample; 7.2% occur only once, and around a sixth lies in the top ten. The chain couples TRBV5-6 to TRBJ2-1; D might be TRBD1 or TRBD2, each matching 5 bases. Sequenced: blood, either unsorted or a sorted T cell fraction (not recorded which). This receptor was obtained from a human donor who was either an allogeneic HSCT recipient or a stem cell or donor lymphocyte infusion donor (not recorded which). It is not recorded whose cells these are; they may come from a transplant donor. In DNA form, the CDR3 reads TGTGCCAGCAGCTTCGGGACGGGGTACAATGAGCAGTTCTTC. This codes for CASSFGTGYNEQFF.